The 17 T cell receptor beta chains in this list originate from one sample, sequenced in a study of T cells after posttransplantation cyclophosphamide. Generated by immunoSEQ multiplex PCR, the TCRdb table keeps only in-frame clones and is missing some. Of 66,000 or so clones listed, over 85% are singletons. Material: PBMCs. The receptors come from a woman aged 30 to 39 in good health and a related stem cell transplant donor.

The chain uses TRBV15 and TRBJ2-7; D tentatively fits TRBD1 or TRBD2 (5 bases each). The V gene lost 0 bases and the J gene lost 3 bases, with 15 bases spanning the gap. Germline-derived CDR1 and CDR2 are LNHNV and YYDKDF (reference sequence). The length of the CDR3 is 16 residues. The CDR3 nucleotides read TGTGCCACCAGCAGAGAACGGGGCAGGTATTTCTACGAGCAGTACTTC. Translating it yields CATSRERGRYFYEQYF.

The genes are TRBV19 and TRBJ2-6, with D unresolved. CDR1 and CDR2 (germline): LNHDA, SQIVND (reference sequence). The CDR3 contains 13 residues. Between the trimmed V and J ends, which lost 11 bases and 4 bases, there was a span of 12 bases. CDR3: CAASLLGANVLTF. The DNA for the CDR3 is TGTGCCGCGTCCCTGCTCGGGGCCAACGTCCTGACTTTC.

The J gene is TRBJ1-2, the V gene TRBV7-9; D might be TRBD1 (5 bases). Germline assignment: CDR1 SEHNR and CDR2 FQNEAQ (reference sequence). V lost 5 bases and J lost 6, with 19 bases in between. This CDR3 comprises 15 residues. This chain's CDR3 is CASSPPRAGYDGYTF. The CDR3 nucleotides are TGTGCCAGCAGCCCCCCCAGGGCGGGCTACGATGGCTACACCTTC.

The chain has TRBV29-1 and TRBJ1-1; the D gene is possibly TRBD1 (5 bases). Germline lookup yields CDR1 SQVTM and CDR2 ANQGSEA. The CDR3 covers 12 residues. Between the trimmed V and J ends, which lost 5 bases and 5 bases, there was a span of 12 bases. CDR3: CSVNTGGTEAFF. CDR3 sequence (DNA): TGCAGCGTTAACACCGGGGGAACTGAAGCTTTCTTT.

CDR3 sequence reads: CASSVRRSSLHTEAFF. CDR3 nucleotide sequence: TGCGCCAGCAGTGTGAGACGTTCGTCTCTCCACACTGAAGCTTTCTTT. The chain joins TRBV10-2 to TRBJ1-1; D remains unclear. In germline, CDR1 is WSHSY, CDR2 SAAADI. The CDR3 extends over 16 amino acids. Trimming removed 4 bases from V and 3 bases from J, with 18 bases in between.

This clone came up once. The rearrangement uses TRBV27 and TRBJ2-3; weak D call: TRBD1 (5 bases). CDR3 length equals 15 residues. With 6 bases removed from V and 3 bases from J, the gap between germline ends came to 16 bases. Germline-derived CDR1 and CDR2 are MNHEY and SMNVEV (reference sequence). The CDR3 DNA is TGTGCCAGCAGAATGGCAGGGATAAATACAGATACGCAGTATTTT. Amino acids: CASRMAGINTDTQYF.

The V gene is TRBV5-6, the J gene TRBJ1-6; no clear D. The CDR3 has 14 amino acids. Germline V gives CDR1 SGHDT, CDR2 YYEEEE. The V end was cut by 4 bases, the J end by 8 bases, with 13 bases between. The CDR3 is CASSHRIIDSPLHF. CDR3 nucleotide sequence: TGTGCCAGCAGCCATAGGATCATAGATTCACCCCTCCACTTT.

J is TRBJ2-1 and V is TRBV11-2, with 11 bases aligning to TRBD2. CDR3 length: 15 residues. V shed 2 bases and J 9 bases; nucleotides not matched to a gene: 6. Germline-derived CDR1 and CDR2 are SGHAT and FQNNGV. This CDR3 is CASSLLASGGIEQFF. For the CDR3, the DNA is TGTGCCAGCAGCTTACTGGCTAGCGGGGGGATTGAGCAGTTCTTC. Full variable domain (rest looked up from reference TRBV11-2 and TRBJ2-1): EAGVAQSPRYKIIEKRQSVAFWCNPISGHATLYWYQQILGQGPKLLIQFQNNGVVDDSQLPKDRFSAERLKGVDSTLKIQPAKLEDSAVYLCASSLLASGGIEQFFGPGTRLTVL.

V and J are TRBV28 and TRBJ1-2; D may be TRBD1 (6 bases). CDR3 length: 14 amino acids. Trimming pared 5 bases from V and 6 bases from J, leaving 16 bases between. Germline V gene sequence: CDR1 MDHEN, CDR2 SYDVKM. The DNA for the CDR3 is TGTGCCAGCAGTGAACCGACAGGTAGAGATGGCTACACCTTC. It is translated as CASSEPTGRDGYTF.

CDR3 in DNA: TGCGCCAGCAGCCAAGAAGGCAGGGTAAGGGCTCAGCCCCAGCATTTT. Residues: CASSQEGRVRAQPQHF. The rearrangement joins TRBV4-1 to TRBJ1-5, with D possibly TRBD1 on 5 matching bases. CDR1 is MGHRA and CDR2 is YSYEKL in the germline V gene. The V end lost 0 bases, the J end lost 6 bases, and 15 bases lay between the germline ends. This CDR3 is 16 amino acids long.

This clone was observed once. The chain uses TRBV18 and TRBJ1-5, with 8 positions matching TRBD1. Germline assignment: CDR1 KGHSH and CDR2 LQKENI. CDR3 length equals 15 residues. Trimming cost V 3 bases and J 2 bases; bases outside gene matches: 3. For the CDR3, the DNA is TGTGCCAGCTCACCGTCGGACAGGGGCAATCAGCCCCAGCATTTT. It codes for CASSPSDRGNQPQHF.

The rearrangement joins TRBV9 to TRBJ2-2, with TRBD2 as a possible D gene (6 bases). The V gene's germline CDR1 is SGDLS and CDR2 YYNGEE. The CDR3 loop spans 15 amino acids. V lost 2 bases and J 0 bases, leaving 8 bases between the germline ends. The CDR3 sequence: CASSVGGANTGELFF. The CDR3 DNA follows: TGTGCCAGCAGCGTCGGCGGGGCGAACACCGGGGAGCTGTTTTTT. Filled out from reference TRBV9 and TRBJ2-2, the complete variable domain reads DSGVTQTPKHLITATGQRVTLRCSPRSGDLSVYWYQQSLDQGLQFLIQYYNGEERAKGNILERFSAQQFPDLHSELNLSSLELGDSALYFCASSVGGANTGELFFGEGSRLTVL.

DNA for the CDR3: TGTGCCAGCAGCCTGTTACCAGATACGCAGTATTTT. Its translation: CASSLLPDTQYF. The chain combines TRBV7-2 with TRBJ2-3; D ambiguous. From germline, CDR1 is SGHTA and CDR2 FQGNSA. The V end was cut by 5 bases, the J end by 4 bases, with 7 bases between. This CDR3 comprises 12 residues.

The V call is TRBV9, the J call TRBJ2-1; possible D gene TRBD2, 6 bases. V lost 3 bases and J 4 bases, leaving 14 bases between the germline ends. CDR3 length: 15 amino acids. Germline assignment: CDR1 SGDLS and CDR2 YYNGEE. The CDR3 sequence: CASSGGLGGYNEQFF. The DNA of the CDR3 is TGTGCCAGCAGCGGGGGCCTTGGGGGGTACAATGAGCAGTTCTTC. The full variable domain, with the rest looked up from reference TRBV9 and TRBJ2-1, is DSGVTQTPKHLITATGQRVTLRCSPRSGDLSVYWYQQSLDQGLQFLIQYYNGEERAKGNILERFSAQQFPDLHSELNLSSLELGDSALYFCASSGGLGGYNEQFFGPGTRLTVL.

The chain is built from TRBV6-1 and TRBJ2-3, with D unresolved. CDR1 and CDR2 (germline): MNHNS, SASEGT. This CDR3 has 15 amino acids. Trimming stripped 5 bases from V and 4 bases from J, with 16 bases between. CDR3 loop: CASSQTETRPDTQYF. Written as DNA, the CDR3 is TGTGCCAGCAGTCAAACCGAGACCCGTCCAGATACGCAGTATTTT.

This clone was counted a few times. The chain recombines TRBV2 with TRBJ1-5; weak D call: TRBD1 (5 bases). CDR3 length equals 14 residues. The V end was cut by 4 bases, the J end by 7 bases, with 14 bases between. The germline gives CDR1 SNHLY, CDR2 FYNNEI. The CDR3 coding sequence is TGTGCCAGCAGTGTTAGGAAGGGACTCCAGCCCCAGCATTTT. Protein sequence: CASSVRKGLQPQHF.

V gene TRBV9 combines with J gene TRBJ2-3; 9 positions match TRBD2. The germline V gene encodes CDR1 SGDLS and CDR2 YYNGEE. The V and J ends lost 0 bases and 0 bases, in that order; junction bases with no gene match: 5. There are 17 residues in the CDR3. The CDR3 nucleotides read TGTGCCAGCAGCGTAGCCGCGACTAGCGGTAGCACAGATACGCAGTATTTT. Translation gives CASSVAATSGSTDTQYF.